This record looks at one T cell receptor beta chain sequence and its context. The data originate from a study of CD8 T cells in Susac syndrome. CDR3 length: 14 residues. V was pared by 4 bases and J by 5 bases, with 12 bases between. CDR1 SGHNT and CDR2 YYREEE come from the germline V gene (reference sequence). RNA was extracted with the RNeasy kit, and a quantity of about 0.45 to 1 ug was reverse transcribed using random hexamers. In TCRdb, the immunoSEQ multiplex PCR reads were re-called with MiXCR into one record per CDR3 protein. Of 100,000 to 150,000 distinct CDR3 sequences listed, around 94% are singletons.

This chain uses TRBV5-4 with TRBJ1-4; tentative D call: TRBD1 (5 bases). The source of this sequence is a human donor in good health. The source material was CD4+ T cells from PBMCs. Here the CDR3 DNA reads TGTGCCAGCAGCGGACCGGGGGGAAATGAAAAACTGTTTTTT. This codes for CASSGPGGNEKLFF. The variable domain in full, with the rest retrieved from reference TRBV5-4 and TRBJ1-4, is ETGVTQSPTHLIKTRGQQVTLRCSSQSGHNTVSWYQQALGQGPQFIFQYYREEENGRGNFPPRFSGLQFPNYSSELNVNALELDDSALYLCASSGPGGNEKLFFGSGTQLSVL.